This is a list of T cell receptor beta chains from one sample in a study of blood T cell repertoires in COVID-19. Using immunoSEQ multiplex PCR, the repertoire was profiled, and TCRdb retains in-frame clones only, with some absent. The sample includes some 220,000 clones, around 80% seen only once; the top ten take about 7%. The sequenced sample was peripheral blood. The receptors derive from an older woman with acute or convalescent COVID-19. Each CDR3 is given with its conserved first and last residue. Each record gives: clone size, V gene, D gene, J gene, CDR3 DNA, CDR3 protein. The D gene is left open where the match is weak. Clone size is not always given. Where it is, it says once, few, many or a class for expanded clones.

clone size: -; V gene: TRBV4-3; D gene: -; J gene: TRBJ2-7; CDR3 DNA: TGCGCCAGCAGCCAAGATTCGTACTCCTACGAGCAGTACTTC; CDR3 protein: CASSQDSYSYEQYF
clone size: -; V gene: TRBV3-1/TRBV3-2; D gene: TRBD1; J gene: TRBJ1-2; CDR3 DNA: TGTGCCAGCAGCCTCCAGGGGGGTTACACCTTC; CDR3 protein: CASSLQGGYTF
clone size: -; V gene: TRBV15; D gene: -; J gene: TRBJ2-1; CDR3 DNA: TGTGCCACCAGCAGAGGGAACAGGGAAAAGCAGTTCTTC; CDR3 protein: CATSRGNREKQFF
clone size: once; V gene: TRBV7-3; D gene: -; J gene: TRBJ2-2; CDR3 DNA: TGTGCCAGCAGCGCCCGACAGGAACCGGGGGAGCTGTTTTTT; CDR3 protein: CASSARQEPGELFF
clone size: -; V gene: TRBV7-2; D gene: TRBD1; J gene: TRBJ1-6; CDR3 DNA: TGTGCCAGCAGCCCCGACAGGGGAAGGTCACCCCTCCACTTT; CDR3 protein: CASSPDRGRSPLHF
clone size: -; V gene: TRBV12-3/TRBV12-4; D gene: -; J gene: TRBJ1-1; CDR3 DNA: TGTGCCAGCAGTTTCGGGTCCCCCACTGAAGCTTTCTTT; CDR3 protein: CASSFGSPTEAFF
clone size: -; V gene: TRBV29-1; D gene: -; J gene: TRBJ2-5; CDR3 DNA: TGCAGCGTTGAGGATGGACTCGTAGAGACCCAGTACTTC; CDR3 protein: CSVEDGLVETQYF
clone size: few; V gene: TRBV19; D gene: TRBD2; J gene: TRBJ2-7; CDR3 DNA: TGTGCCAGTAGTATGCCGGGGGGCTCCTACGAGCAGTACTTC; CDR3 protein: CASSMPGGSYEQYF
clone size: -; V gene: TRBV4-3; D gene: TRBD1; J gene: TRBJ2-2; CDR3 DNA: TGCGCCAGCAGCCAAGATACGGGACAGGGGGCACGGGAGCTGTTTTTT; CDR3 protein: CASSQDTGQGARELFF
clone size: once; V gene: TRBV14; D gene: -; J gene: TRBJ2-1; CDR3 DNA: TGTGCCAGCAGCCGGGCGGGTGCGGTCACAAAAATCAATGAGCAGTTCTTC; CDR3 protein: CASSRAGAVTKINEQFF
clone size: -; V gene: TRBV9; D gene: -; J gene: TRBJ1-4; CDR3 DNA: TGTGCCAGCAGCGTAGGCGAGGTTAATAATGAAAAACTGTTTTTT; CDR3 protein: CASSVGEVNNEKLFF
clone size: -; V gene: TRBV25-1; D gene: TRBD1; J gene: TRBJ2-5; CDR3 DNA: TGTGCCAGCAGTGTTTACAGGGGTGGGGAGACCCAGTACTTC; CDR3 protein: CASSVYRGGETQYF
clone size: once; V gene: TRBV24-1; D gene: -; J gene: TRBJ2-5; CDR3 DNA: TGTGCCACCAGTGATTTTACTGGGGGCAGGGCTGGAGAGACCCAGTACTTC; CDR3 protein: CATSDFTGGRAGETQYF